This TCR beta chain comes out of a study of PD-L1 blockade in urothelial cancer. The repertoire was sequenced with immunoSEQ multiplex PCR; TCRdb's copy has only in-frame clones and lacks some. The sample contains approximately 48,000 clones, 79% of which appear only once. As to time point: pretreatment peripheral blood. The sequencing here drew on PBMCs, taken around atezolizumab (anti-PD-L1) treatment. The sequence was collected from a man in his 70s with urothelial cancer.

Written as DNA, the CDR3 is TGTGCCAGTAGTTATGACAGAGGCTATGGCTACACCTTC. Protein sequence: CASSYDRGYGYTF. V usage is TRBV19 and J usage is TRBJ1-2, with a weak D call TRBD1 (5 bases). Trimming took off 5 bases at V and 4 bases at J, with 11 bases between the two ends. CDR1 and CDR2 (germline): LNHDA, SQIVND (reference sequence). The CDR3 totals 13 residues.